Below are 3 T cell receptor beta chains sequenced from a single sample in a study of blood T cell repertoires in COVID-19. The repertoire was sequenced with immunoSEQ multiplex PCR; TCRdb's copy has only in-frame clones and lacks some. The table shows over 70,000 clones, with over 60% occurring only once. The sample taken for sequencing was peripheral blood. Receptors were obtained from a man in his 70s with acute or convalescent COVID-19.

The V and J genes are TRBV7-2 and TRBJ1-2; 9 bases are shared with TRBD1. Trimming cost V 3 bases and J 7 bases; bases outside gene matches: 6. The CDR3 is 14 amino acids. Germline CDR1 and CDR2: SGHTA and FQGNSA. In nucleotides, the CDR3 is TGTGCCAGCAGCTTGGACAGGGGTATTAGTGGCTACACCTTC. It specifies CASSLDRGISGYTF.

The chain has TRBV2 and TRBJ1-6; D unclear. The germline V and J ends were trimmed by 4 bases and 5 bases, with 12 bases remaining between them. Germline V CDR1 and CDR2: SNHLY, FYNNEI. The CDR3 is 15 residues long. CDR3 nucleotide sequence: TGTGCCAGCAGTGCTGCTCTAAGAAATAATTCACCCCTCCACTTT. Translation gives CASSAALRNNSPLHF.

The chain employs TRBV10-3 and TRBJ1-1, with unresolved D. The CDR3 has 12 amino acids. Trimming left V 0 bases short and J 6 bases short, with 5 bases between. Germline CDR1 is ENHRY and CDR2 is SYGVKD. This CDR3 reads CAISESRSEAFF. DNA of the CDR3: TGTGCCATCAGTGAGTCGAGGTCTGAAGCTTTCTTT.